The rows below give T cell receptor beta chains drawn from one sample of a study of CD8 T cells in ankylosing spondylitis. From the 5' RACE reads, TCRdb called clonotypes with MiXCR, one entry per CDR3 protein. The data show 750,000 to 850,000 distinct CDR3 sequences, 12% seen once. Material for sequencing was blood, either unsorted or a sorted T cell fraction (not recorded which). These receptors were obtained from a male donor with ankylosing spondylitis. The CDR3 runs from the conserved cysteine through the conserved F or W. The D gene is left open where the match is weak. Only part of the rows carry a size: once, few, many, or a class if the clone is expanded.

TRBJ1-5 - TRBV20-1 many TGCAGTGCTAGAAACCCCGCTGGGGCCCAGCATTTT CSARNPAGAQHF
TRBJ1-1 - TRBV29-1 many TGCAGCGTCGCGGGGGTTGACACTGAAGCTTTCTTT CSVAGVDTEAFF
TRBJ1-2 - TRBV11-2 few TGTGCCAGCAGCTCCGTCACCGCGGATGGCTACACCTTC CASSSVTADGYTF
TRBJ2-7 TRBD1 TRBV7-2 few TGTGCCAGCAGCTGGACAGGGGGTCGGAGCTACGAGCAGTACTTC CASSWTGGRSYEQYF
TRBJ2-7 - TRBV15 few TGTGCCACCAGCAGAGGGGGAAGAGGCTACGAGCAGTACTTC CATSRGGRGYEQYF
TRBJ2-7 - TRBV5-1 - TGCGCCAGCAGGTCGTACAGGGTGGACGAGCAGTACTTC CASRSYRVDEQYF
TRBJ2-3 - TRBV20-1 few TGCAGTGCTACCCAGGCAAATCCCTACACAGATACGCAGTATTTT CSATQANPYTDTQYF
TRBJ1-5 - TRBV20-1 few TGCAGTGCTAGAGTCCCGGGGAGCCATAGCAATCAGCCCCAGCATTTT CSARVPGSHSNQPQHF
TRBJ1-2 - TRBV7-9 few TGTGCCAGCAGCTTAGAATATGGGGTTGGCTACACCTTC CASSLEYGVGYTF
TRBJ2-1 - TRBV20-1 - TGCAGTGCTAGAGGACAGTTGGTTAATGAGCAGTTCTTC CSARGQLVNEQFF
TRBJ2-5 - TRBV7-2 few TGTGCCAGCAGCTTAAACGGGGGATGGGAGACCCAGTACTTC CASSLNGGWETQYF
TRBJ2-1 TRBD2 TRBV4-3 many TGCGCCAGCAGCTACTCCGGGACTAGCGCAGACAATGAGCAGTTCTTC CASSYSGTSADNEQFF
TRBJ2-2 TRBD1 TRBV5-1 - TGCGCCAGCAGCGGCGGGACAGGGTTGAGCGGGGAGCTGTTTTTT CASSGGTGLSGELFF
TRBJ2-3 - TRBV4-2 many TGTGCCAGCAGCCAAGCAAACACAGATACGCAGTATTTT CASSQANTDTQYF
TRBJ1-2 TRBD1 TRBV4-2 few TGTGCCAGCAGCCAAGATCCAGGGACAGTCTATGGCTACACCTTC CASSQDPGTVYGYTF
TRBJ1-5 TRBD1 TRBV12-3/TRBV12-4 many TGTGCCAGCAGCAAGGGACAGAGCAATCAGCCCCAGCATTTT CASSKGQSNQPQHF
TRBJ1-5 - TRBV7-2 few TGTGCCAGCAGCTTAAGACAGGCGTCCCCCCAGCATTTT CASSLRQASPQHF
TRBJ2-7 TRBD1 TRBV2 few TGTGCCAGCGGTTGGGACAGGGAGGGCTACGAGCAGTACTTC CASGWDREGYEQYF
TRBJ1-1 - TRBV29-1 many TGCAGCGTTGCCCAACAGTTCAGGACTGAAGCTTTCTTT CSVAQQFRTEAFF
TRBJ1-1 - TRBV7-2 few TGTGCCAGCAGCTTACAGTGGGGGCTAAACACTGAAGCTTTCTTT CASSLQWGLNTEAFF
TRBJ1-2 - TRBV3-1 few TGTGCCAGCAGCCTACACTTCTATGGCTACACCTTC CASSLHFYGYTF
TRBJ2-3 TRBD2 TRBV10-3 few TGTGCCATCAGTGAATCGAAAGCGGGAGGCCCAGATACGCAGTATTTT CAISESKAGGPDTQYF
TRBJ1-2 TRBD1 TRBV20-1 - TGCAGTGCTAGGAGGGACAGCCAGCTCTATGGCTACACCTTC CSARRDSQLYGYTF
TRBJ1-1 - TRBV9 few TGTGCCAGCAGCGTAGCGACAGACACTGAAGCTTTCTTT CASSVATDTEAFF
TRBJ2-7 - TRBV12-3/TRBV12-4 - TGTGCCAGCAGTTTATATAGGTCGCGGAGCCGGAGCTCCTACGAGCAGTACTTC CASSLYRSRSRSSYEQYF
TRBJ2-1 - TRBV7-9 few TGTGCCAGCAGCTTGGCCGGGGATTTCTCCTACAATGAGCAGTTCTTC CASSLAGDFSYNEQFF
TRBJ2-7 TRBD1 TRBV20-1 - TGCAGTGCTAGGAGGCCGGGACAGGGTTACGAGCAGTACTTC CSARRPGQGYEQYF
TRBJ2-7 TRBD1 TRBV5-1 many TGCGCCAGCAGCCAAGGGACAGGGGGAGGTGAGCAGTACTTC CASSQGTGGGEQYF
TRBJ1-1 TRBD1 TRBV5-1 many TGCGCCAGCAGCTCCCAGGGGGCGCGCGGCACTGAAGCTTTCTTT CASSSQGARGTEAFF
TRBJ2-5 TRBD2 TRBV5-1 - TGCGCCAGCAGCTTAGGGGTAGCGGGAGATATGCAAGAGACCCAGTACTTC CASSLGVAGDMQETQYF
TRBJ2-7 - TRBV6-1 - TGTGCCAGCAGTGCTGGGGGGGCCCCCAACTACGAGCAGTACTTC CASSAGGAPNYEQYF
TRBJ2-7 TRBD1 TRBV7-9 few TGTGCCAGCAGCTTAGTCTGGGACAGGGAAAACCGGGAGCAGTACTTC CASSLVWDRENREQYF
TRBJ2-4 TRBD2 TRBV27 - TGTGCCAGCAGTAGACTAGCAGTAGCCAAAAACATTCAGTACTTC CASSRLAVAKNIQYF
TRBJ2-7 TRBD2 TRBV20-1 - TGCAGTGCTAGACAACCCGGGAGGAGGCACGAGCAGTACTTC CSARQPGRRHEQYF
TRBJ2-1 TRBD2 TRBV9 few TGTGCCAGCAGCGCCGCAGCGGGGACTATCTACAATGAGCAGTTCTTC CASSAAAGTIYNEQFF
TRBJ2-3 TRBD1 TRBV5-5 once TGTGCCAGCAGACTGACAGGGGAAGATACGCAGTATTTT CASRLTGEDTQYF
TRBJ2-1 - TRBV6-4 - TGTGCCAGCAGTGACTCGGGTGGATACAATGAGCAGTTCTTC CASSDSGGYNEQFF
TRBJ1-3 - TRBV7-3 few TGTGCCAGCAGCCTAACAGGGACGGGTTCTGGAAACACCATATATTTT CASSLTGTGSGNTIYF
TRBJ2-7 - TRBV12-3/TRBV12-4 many TGTGCCAGCAGTTTAAGGTTCGAGCAGTACTTC CASSLRFEQYF
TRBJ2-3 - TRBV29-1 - TGCAGCGTTGAAGCCAGGACTCTTTCGGATACGCAGTATTTT CSVEARTLSDTQYF
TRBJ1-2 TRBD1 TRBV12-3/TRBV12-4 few TGTGCCAGCATGGGACAGACCTATGGCTACACCTTC CASMGQTYGYTF
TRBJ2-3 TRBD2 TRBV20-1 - TGCAGTGCTCACGGACTAGCGGATGGAGGTGGCACAGATACGCAGTATTTT CSAHGLADGGGTDTQYF
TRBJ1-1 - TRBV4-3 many TGCGCCAGCAGCCAAGTTGGGGGGGTGACTGAAGCTTTCTTT CASSQVGGVTEAFF
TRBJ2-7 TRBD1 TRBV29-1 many TGCAGCGTTAGGGACAGGTTATCCCACGAGCAGTACTTC CSVRDRLSHEQYF
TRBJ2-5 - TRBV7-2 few TGTGCCAGCAGCTTAGAGCCCGGAAGGCCTGAGACCCAGTACTTC CASSLEPGRPETQYF
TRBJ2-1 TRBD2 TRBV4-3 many TGCGCCAGCAGCCGCGGACTAGCGGGAGGGATAAAGCAGTTCTTC CASSRGLAGGIKQFF
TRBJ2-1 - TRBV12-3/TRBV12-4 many TGTGCCAGCAGAGCGTGGGAATACAATGAGCAGTTCTTC CASRAWEYNEQFF
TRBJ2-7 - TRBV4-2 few TGTGCCAGCAGCCAACTACCGGGACAAGGGTCATACGAGCAGTACTTC CASSQLPGQGSYEQYF
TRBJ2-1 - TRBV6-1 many TGTGCCAGCAGAACAGGGCTCGGATACAATGAGCAGTTCTTC CASRTGLGYNEQFF
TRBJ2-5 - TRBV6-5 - TGTGCCAGCAGTTACTCGAGGCCCCGAGAGACCCAGTACTTC CASSYSRPRETQYF
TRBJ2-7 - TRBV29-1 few TGCAGCGTTGGGCCCGGAGGCTACGAGCAGTACTTC CSVGPGGYEQYF
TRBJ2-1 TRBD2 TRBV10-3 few TGTGCCATCACCGAAGGGACTAGCGGGACCTCGGATGAGCAGTTCTTC CAITEGTSGTSDEQFF
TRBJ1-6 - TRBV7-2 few TGTGCCAGCAGCGATGGACGGCATGGGAGTTCACCCCTCCACTTT CASSDGRHGSSPLHF